This section outlines one T cell receptor (beta chain) sequence together with its context. PCR involved 60 Vbeta and 13 Jbeta primers. Clones were read by immunoSEQ multiplex PCR, and TCRdb kept only the in-frame ones, dropping some. The sample lists approximately 130,000 clones, 82% occurring once. The CDR3 runs 14 residues. CDR1 is SEHNR, CDR2 FQNEAQ, per germline (reference sequence). Trimming took off 0 bases at V and 2 bases at J, with 8 bases between the two ends. This specimen belongs to a study of cytomegalovirus exposure and HLA in healthy donors. The sequencing sample was made of PBMCs. The TCR comes from a boy younger than 10 in good health and CMV-seronegative. This chain links TRBV7-9 with TRBJ2-7; D unresolved. CDR3 region: CASSLAAATYEQYF. CDR3 in DNA: TGTGCCAGCAGCTTAGCGGCGGCAACCTACGAGCAGTACTTC.